What follows are 29 T cell receptor beta chains derived from one specimen sequenced in a study of CD8 T cells in Susac syndrome. Random-hexamer reverse transcription was applied to roughly 0.45 to 1 ug RNA. TCRdb recomputed calls from the immunoSEQ multiplex PCR reads with MiXCR, one row per CDR3 protein. The sample has approximately 74,000 distinct CDR3 sequences; approximately 93% are singletons. The specimen sequenced was CD8+ T cells from PBMCs. These receptors originate from a human donor with Susac syndrome.

The count of this clonotype is one. The rearrangement links TRBV15 to TRBJ1-5; D is undetermined. V was pared by 0 bases and J by 0 bases, with 9 bases between. The CDR3 spans 16 residues. CDR1 is LNHNV, CDR2 YYDKDF, per germline (reference sequence). The CDR3 here is CATSRDKQLSNQPQHF. CDR3 nucleotides: TGTGCCACCAGCAGAGACAAACAGCTTAGCAATCAGCCCCAGCATTTT.

The J gene is TRBJ2-7, the V gene TRBV7-9; 11 bases align to TRBD2. The ends lost 5 bases at V and 4 bases at J; junction bases unmatched: 7. The CDR3 loop spans 15 amino acids. In germline, CDR1 is SEHNR, CDR2 FQNEAQ (reference sequence). The DNA for the CDR3 is TGTGCCAGCAGCCAACTAGCGGGAGTGGGGTACGAGCAGTACTTC. Protein product: CASSQLAGVGYEQYF.

This chain joins TRBV12-3 or TRBV12-4 and TRBJ2-3; 8 bases match TRBD2. Unmatched junction bases numbered 6, after V lost 7 bases and J lost 0 bases. The CDR3 spans 15 residues. The DNA of the CDR3 is TGTGCCAGCACCCGGGAGGGCCGAAGCACAGATACGCAGTATTTT. Translation: CASTREGRSTDTQYF.

This clonotype has a single count. The J gene is TRBJ2-6, the V gene TRBV7-9, with D perhaps matching TRBD1 or TRBD2 (7 bases each). Germline V gene data show CDR1 as SEHNR and CDR2 as FQNEAQ (reference sequence). Trimming left V 5 bases short and J 0 bases short, with 14 bases between. The CDR3 has 17 amino acids. Here the CDR3 DNA reads TGTGCCAGCAGCGGGGGGGACAGAACCTCTGGGGCCAACGTCCTGACTTTC. Translating it yields CASSGGDRTSGANVLTF.

The chain employs TRBV28 and TRBJ2-1; D call uncertain. CDR3 length: 16 amino acids. The V and J ends lost 4 bases and 4 bases respectively, with 17 bases between them. Germline loops: CDR1 MDHEN, CDR2 SYDVKM. CDR3 DNA: TGTGCCAGCAGTTCTCCCCTAGAGCGAGAGTACAATGAGCAGTTCTTC. This gives the protein CASSSPLEREYNEQFF.

The genes are TRBV7-3 and TRBJ2-1, with D tentatively TRBD1 (6 bases). Trimming left V 7 bases short and J 10 bases short, with 11 bases between. Per the germline V gene, CDR1 is SGHTA and CDR2 is FQGTGA. The CDR3 runs to 11 residues. CDR3: CASTSGTEQFF. The CDR3 DNA sequence: TGTGCCAGCACCTCTGGGACAGAGCAGTTCTTC.

This clonotype has a single count. The genes are TRBV4-2 and TRBJ1-1; possible D gene TRBD1, 5 bases. CDR1 LGHNA and CDR2 YNFKEQ come from the germline V gene. V was trimmed by 4 bases and J by 10 bases, leaving 16 bases between them. The CDR3 is made up of 13 amino acids. The CDR3 DNA is TGTGCCAGCAGCCCTAATCAGGGAGTTGGAGCTTTCTTT. It translates to CASSPNQGVGAFF.

This chain connects TRBV13 to TRBJ2-5; D unclear. The CDR3 has 12 amino acids. The germline V gene has CDR1 PRHDT and CDR2 FYEKMQ (reference sequence). Trimming shortened V by 7 bases and J by 1 base, and 7 bases separated the two germline ends. The CDR3 bases are TGTGCCAGCACCAACCTCCAAGAGACCCAGTACTTC. The encoded protein is CASTNLQETQYF.

The sample holds a few counts of this clonotype. The chain employs TRBV19 and TRBJ2-6; D might be TRBD1 (5 bases). Germline-derived CDR1 and CDR2 are LNHDA and SQIVND (reference sequence). The length of the CDR3 is 17 residues. The ends were cut back, 5 bases at V and 0 bases at J, with 14 bases in the middle. The CDR3 loop is CASSPDSEFSGANVLTF. The CDR3, as DNA: TGTGCCAGTAGTCCAGACAGTGAATTCTCTGGGGCCAACGTCCTGACTTTC.

The chain employs TRBV20-1 and TRBJ2-7, with D unresolved. Trimming removed 0 bases at V and 6 bases at J, with 12 bases between. The germline V gene has CDR1 DFQATT and CDR2 SNEGSKA (reference sequence). The CDR3 is made up of 13 amino acids. The CDR3 loop reads CSARDPQWGEQYF. For the CDR3, the DNA is TGCAGTGCTAGAGATCCCCAATGGGGCGAGCAGTACTTC.

The chain is built from TRBV7-9 and TRBJ2-2, with D tentatively TRBD1 or TRBD2 (6 bases each). This CDR3 spans 13 amino acids. Germline V CDR1 and CDR2: SEHNR, FQNEAQ (reference sequence). V gave up 8 bases and J gave up 7 bases, with 14 bases separating them. CDR3 region: CASEGGRDGELFF. CDR3 DNA sequence: TGTGCCAGCGAGGGGGGCCGTGACGGGGAGCTGTTTTTT.

The chain uses TRBV20-1 and TRBJ1-1; D is uncertain. Trimming pared 0 bases from V and 0 bases from J, leaving 5 bases between. This CDR3 has 13 residues. CDR1 and CDR2 (germline): DFQATT, SNEGSKA (reference sequence). The CDR3 DNA follows: TGCAGTGCTAGAGATCGAGTGAACACTGAAGCTTTCTTT. Translating it yields CSARDRVNTEAFF.

The gene calls are TRBV7-6 and TRBJ2-3; D unclear. The germline gives CDR1 SGHVS, CDR2 FNYEAQ. CDR3 length: 15 residues. V was shortened by 5 bases and J by 2 bases, with 14 bases between the two germline ends. In DNA, the CDR3 is TGTGCCAGCAGCCCAAAACTTGGGTACACAGATACGCAGTATTTT. It encodes CASSPKLGYTDTQYF.

V usage is TRBV30 and J usage is TRBJ2-1; D gene unclear. CDR3 length equals 14 residues. V lost 1 base and J lost 3, with 10 bases in between. Germline V lookup: CDR1 GTSNPN, CDR2 SVGIG (reference sequence). This chain's CDR3 is CAWSGQMGYNEQFF. DNA of the CDR3: TGTGCCTGGAGTGGGCAGATGGGCTACAATGAGCAGTTCTTC.

This clonotype rates as medium-sized. The V and J genes are TRBV13 and TRBJ1-2; D is perhaps TRBD1 (6 bases). The CDR3 sequence is 15 residues long. Germline assignment: CDR1 PRHDT and CDR2 FYEKMQ (reference sequence). V was pared by 2 bases and J by 3 bases, with 13 bases between. The CDR3 here is CASSLSQGRHYGYTF. CDR3 coding DNA: TGTGCCAGCAGCTTATCACAGGGTCGACACTATGGCTACACCTTC.

The chain employs TRBV5-6 and TRBJ1-2; D unclear. Germline assignment: CDR1 SGHDT and CDR2 YYEEEE. The CDR3 extends over 14 amino acids. The V and J ends lost 4 bases and 4 bases respectively, with 14 bases between them. CDR3 in amino acids: CASSLPLSGYGYTF. Here the CDR3 DNA reads TGTGCCAGCAGCCTGCCCCTTTCGGGCTATGGCTACACCTTC.

J is TRBJ1-2 and V is TRBV29-1; D is unresolved. The CDR3 has 13 amino acids. Trimming removed 0 bases at V and 4 bases at J, with 9 bases between. CDR1 and CDR2 (germline): SQVTM, ANQGSEA. The CDR3 is CSVEDHRSYGYTF. The CDR3 bases are TGCAGCGTTGAAGATCACAGATCCTATGGCTACACCTTC.

The rearrangement links TRBV4-2 to TRBJ2-1; D is possibly TRBD1 or TRBD2 (6 bases each). CDR1 is LGHNA and CDR2 is YNFKEQ in the germline V gene. Trimming removed 0 bases at V and 10 bases at J, with 10 bases between. The CDR3 has 13 amino acids. The CDR3 loop reads CASSQEGGREQFF. The DNA for the CDR3 is TGTGCCAGCAGCCAAGAGGGGGGCCGGGAGCAGTTCTTC.

The chain uses TRBV13 and TRBJ1-2, with 9 bases that match TRBD1. The CDR3 consists of 14 residues. CDR1 is PRHDT and CDR2 is FYEKMQ in the germline V gene (reference sequence). Trimming cost V 6 bases and J 2 bases; bases outside gene matches: 4. Here the CDR3 DNA reads TGTGCCAGCAGACCCGGGACAGGGAACTATGGCTACACCTTC. Translated: CASRPGTGNYGYTF.

The chain is built from TRBV20-1 and TRBJ2-1; 12 nucleotides match TRBD2. The J segment lost 0 bases and the V segment lost 1 base, leaving 10 bases of the junction unmatched. From germline, CDR1 is DFQATT and CDR2 SNEGSKA (reference sequence). CDR3 length equals 19 residues. CDR3 nucleotide sequence: TGCAGTGCTAGAGTAGGGAAGCCGACTAGCGGGGGCTCCTACAATGAGCAGTTCTTC. This codes for CSARVGKPTSGGSYNEQFF.

The rearrangement uses TRBV19 and TRBJ2-1; the match to TRBD1 covers 8 bases. V shed 7 bases and J 7 bases; nucleotides not matched to a gene: 15. The CDR3 runs to 16 residues. Germline loops: CDR1 LNHDA, CDR2 SQIVND (reference sequence). The CDR3 here is CASTQTGVPEINEQFF. Written as DNA, the CDR3 is TGTGCCAGTACCCAGACAGGGGTACCCGAGATTAATGAGCAGTTCTTC.

For this clonotype: At one end the junction does not follow the germline gene, possibly because of a read error. The V and J genes are TRBV7-9 and TRBJ2-5, with TRBD2 matching 8 bases. The CDR3 has 14 amino acids. The germline gives CDR1 SEHNR, CDR2 FQNEAQ (reference sequence). The CDR3 is CANSLGTRGETQYF. The DNA for the CDR3 is TGTGCCAACAGCTTAGGGACTAGAGGAGAGACCCAGTACTTC. Based on the CDR3 plus reference TRBV7-9 and TRBJ2-5, the full variable domain is DTGVSQNPRHKITKRGQNVTFRCDPISEHNRLYWYRQTLGQGPEFLTYFQNEAQLEKSRLLSDRFSAERPKGSFSTLEIQRTEQGDSAMYLCANSLGTRGETQYFGPGTRLLVL.

V usage is TRBV6-5 and J usage is TRBJ2-1; 9 bases map to TRBD2. After removal of 2 bases from V and 8 bases from J, the junction contained 4 bases not matched to a gene. CDR1 and CDR2 from the germline V gene are MNHEY and SVGAGI. This CDR3 region has 14 residues. CDR3 nucleotide sequence: TGTGCCAGCAGTTACAGGACTAGCGATGATGAGCAGTTCTTC. This encodes CASSYRTSDDEQFF.

This clonotype has a single count. This chain's CDR3 is CSVEGLVEGNTQYF. The CDR3 DNA reads as TGCAGCGTTGAAGGACTAGTGGAAGGTAATACGCAGTATTTT. The rearrangement joins TRBV29-1 to TRBJ2-3, with D possibly matching TRBD2 (6 bases). This CDR3 is 14 amino acids long. V lost 1 base, J lost 7 bases, and 15 bases lay in between. Germline V gene lookup returns CDR1 SQVTM and CDR2 ANQGSEA.

This chain joins TRBV19 and TRBJ2-7, with D unresolved. Germline loops: CDR1 LNHDA, CDR2 SQIVND (reference sequence). The CDR3 consists of 13 residues. Between the trimmed V and J ends, which lost 5 bases and 0 bases, there was a span of 8 bases. The CDR3 bases are TGTGCCAGTAGTCCTTCAACCTCCTACGAGCAGTACTTC. It specifies CASSPSTSYEQYF.

The chain has TRBV6-5 and TRBJ2-7; possible D gene TRBD1, 5 bases. Trimming stripped 4 bases from V and 3 bases from J, with 13 bases between. CDR1 MNHEY and CDR2 SVGAGI come from the germline V gene. The CDR3 sequence is 14 residues long. CDR3 in amino acids: CASSSGFSYYEQYF. The CDR3 bases are TGTGCCAGCAGTTCAGGGTTTTCCTACTACGAGCAGTACTTC.

The rearrangement uses TRBV9 and TRBJ2-5; possibly TRBD2 for D (7 bases). Germline V CDR1 and CDR2: SGDLS, YYNGEE. This CDR3 is built from 14 residues. V was shortened by 1 base and J by 5 bases, with 12 bases between the two germline ends. The DNA of the CDR3 is TGTGCCAGCAGCGTAACGGGGGGCAGCGAGACCCAGTACTTC. Its translation is CASSVTGGSETQYF.

V and J are TRBV3-1 and TRBJ1-2; D ambiguous. The germline CDR1 and CDR2 sequences are LGHDT and YNNKEL (reference sequence). CDR3 length equals 14 residues. Deletions cut 4 bases from V and 4 bases from J, with 13 bases between. Here the CDR3 DNA reads TGTGCCAGCAGCCCCGGGGATTTTGGCTATGGCTACACCTTC. Residues: CASSPGDFGYGYTF.

This chain links TRBV19 with TRBJ2-7; D not resolved. Germline CDR1 reads LNHDA; CDR2 reads SQIVND (reference sequence). This CDR3 comprises 13 residues. Trimming stripped 7 bases from V and 5 bases from J, with 15 bases between. CDR3 sequence reads: CASMGKKTHEQYF. Written as DNA, the CDR3 is TGTGCCAGTATGGGCAAGAAAACCCACGAGCAGTACTTC.